This TCR beta chain was recovered during a study of blood T cell repertoires in COVID-19. The repertoire was sequenced with immunoSEQ multiplex PCR; TCRdb's copy has only in-frame clones and lacks some. The table records a few hundred thousand clones, under 85% of them present only once. The V gene's germline CDR1 is SGHRS and CDR2 YFSETQ. The CDR3 has 16 residues. The trim removed 4 bases at V and 3 bases at J, leaving 8 bases unmatched. The sequence came from a man aged 30-40 years who had recovered from COVID-19. The chain is built from TRBV5-1 and TRBJ1-4; 8 positions match TRBD1. The specimen sequenced was peripheral blood. The CDR3 DNA follows: TGCGCCAGCAGCGGAGGACAGGGCCGGGCTAATGAAAAACTGTTTTTT. Protein: CASSGGQGRANEKLFF.